The next 5 T cell receptor beta chains were all read from a single sample in a study of glioma-infiltrating T cells. Using RNA template, CDR3s of TCR alpha and beta were amplified with iRepertoire arm-PCR. TCRdb redid the calling of the multiplex PCR reads with MiXCR, one entry per CDR3 protein. The sample records around 390,000 distinct CDR3 sequences, around 38% being singletons. The sample comprised glioma tissue, nonneoplastic brain tissue, or PBMCs (not recorded which). The source of these receptors is a human donor with low-grade glioma or glioblastoma, undergoing nonglioma brain surgery, or in good health (not recorded which).

This chain links TRBV28 with TRBJ2-1; D not resolved. V lost 7 bases to trimming and J lost 0 bases, with 25 bases between them. Germline V CDR1 and CDR2: MDHEN, SYDVKM. The CDR3 sequence is 19 residues long. The CDR3 DNA reads TGTGCCAGCAATTACGCCCTATCCTCCGAACAGAGCTCCTACAATGAGCAGTTCTTC. Its protein product is CASNYALSSEQSSYNEQFF.

This clonotype was observed a handful of times. J is TRBJ1-4 and V is TRBV7-9; TRBD1 might be the D (5 bases). This CDR3 contains 17 residues. CDR1 and CDR2 from the germline V gene are SEHNR and FQNEAQ (reference sequence). V was shortened by 3 bases and J by 0 bases, with 14 bases between the two germline ends. The chain's CDR3 is CASSFGGWGATNEKLFF. The CDR3 nucleotides read TGTGCCAGCAGCTTCGGTGGATGGGGCGCAACTAATGAAAAACTGTTTTTT.

This sequence joins TRBV7-9 and TRBJ2-1, with 8 bases that match TRBD2. Germline V gene lookup returns CDR1 SEHNR and CDR2 FQNEAQ (reference sequence). Trimming cost V 2 bases and J 7 bases; bases outside gene matches: 7. This CDR3 comprises 15 residues. The CDR3 sequence is CASSLKIREGNEQFF. The CDR3 bases are TGTGCCAGCAGCTTAAAAATCCGGGAGGGGAATGAGCAGTTCTTC.

Comment on this clonotype: Possible read error: a much larger clone is one base away. The J gene is TRBJ2-3, the V gene TRBV6-2 or TRBV6-3; D might be TRBD1 (5 bases). The CDR3 runs to 12 residues. V lost 7 bases and J lost 10, with 15 bases in between. Germline CDR1 is MNHEY and CDR2 is SVGEGT. CDR3 sequence: CASILVGDAQYF. CDR3 nucleotide sequence: TGTGCCAGCATTCTTGTAGGGGATGCGCAGTATTTT.

This clonotype came up many times. The rearrangement links TRBV28 to TRBJ2-3, with 8 bases lining up with TRBD2. Germline V gene data show CDR1 as MDHEN and CDR2 as SYDVKM. The trim removed 10 bases at V and 2 bases at J, leaving 11 bases unmatched. The CDR3 runs to 15 residues. CDR3 DNA: TGTGCCACCTTACTAAGCGGGAGCCCCACAGATACGCAGTATTTT. Amino acid sequence: CATLLSGSPTDTQYF.